One sample yielded the 23 T cell receptor beta chains listed below, sequenced in a study of T cells in severe cutaneous drug reactions. TCR subtype-specific primers in iRepertoire multiplex PCR prepared libraries for bulk and single-cell sequencing. TCRdb reprocessed the multiplex PCR reads; each CDR3 protein has one entry and no DNA is given. The listing contains about 1,200 distinct CDR3 sequences. The patients sequenced had a carbamazepine-induced Stevens-Johnson syndrome or toxic epidermal necrolysis reaction. The sequenced material came from PBMCs. These receptors all come from a human donor with a severe cutaneous adverse drug reaction.

In terms of frequency, this clonotype is medium-sized. The chain is built from TRBV10-1 and TRBJ2-3; the D call from TCRdb, TRBD2, cannot be confirmed without DNA. The CDR3 runs 16 residues. The V gene's germline CDR1 is WNHNN and CDR2 SYGVQD (reference sequence). The CDR3 protein is CASSESRRGSTDTQYF.

The J gene is TRBJ2-7, the V gene TRBV11-1; TCRdb gives TRBD1 as the D gene, but with no DNA this cannot be confirmed. Germline-derived CDR1 and CDR2 are SGHAT and FQDESV (reference sequence). The CDR3 contains 16 residues. CDR3 protein: CASSGAWTGTGYEQYF.

This clonotype is labeled medium-sized (0.01 to 0.1%) based on frequency. The chain recombines TRBV2 with TRBJ2-1. CDR3 length: 13 residues. Per germline, CDR1 SNHLY and CDR2 FYNNEI. The CDR3 is CASSRDWNNEQFF.

This clonotype is large by frequency. The genes are TRBV28 and TRBJ2-7; TCRdb returns TRBD1, unconfirmable since there is no DNA. The CDR3 has 15 amino acids. Per the germline V gene, CDR1 is MDHEN and CDR2 is SYDVKM. This CDR3 is CASSPGQGGTYEQYF.

Its frequency marks this clonotype as medium-sized. The CDR3: CASLKQNTEAFF. This chain joins TRBV12-3 or TRBV12-4 and TRBJ1-1. The CDR3 loop spans 12 amino acids.

Frequency places this clonotype as medium-sized. CDR3 residues: CAWSPPWGQPLSHEQYF. The chain employs TRBV30 and TRBJ2-7; TCRdb names TRBD1, which stays unverified in the absence of DNA. The CDR3 is 17 residues long. CDR1 is GTSNPN and CDR2 is SVGIG in the germline V gene (reference sequence).

This clonotype ranks as medium-sized in terms of frequency. The genes are TRBV2 and TRBJ2-7; TCRdb returns TRBD1, unconfirmable since there is no DNA. The CDR3 has 15 residues. Germline CDR1 SNHLY, CDR2 FYNNEI. The CDR3 here is CASSPDRGPPYEQYF.

This clonotype ranks as medium-sized (0.01 to 0.1%) in terms of frequency. V and J are TRBV28 and TRBJ2-7; with no DNA, the TCRdb D assignment of TRBD2 cannot be verified. Looked up from germline, CDR1 is MDHEN and CDR2 is SYDVKM. This CDR3 is built from 11 residues. CDR3 loop: CAITVGHEQYF.

Measured by frequency, this clonotype is medium-sized. The rearrangement links TRBV27 to TRBJ1-4. Germline-derived CDR1 and CDR2 are MNHEY and SMNVEV (reference sequence). The CDR3 covers 14 residues. The CDR3 here is CASSVTATNEKLFF.

This clonotype is labeled large based on frequency. CDR3 in amino acids: CASSLSGQGASYEQYF. The chain links TRBV27 to TRBJ2-7; TCRdb calls TRBD1, which cannot be checked without DNA. CDR1 is MNHEY, CDR2 SMNVEV, per germline (reference sequence). This CDR3 contains 16 residues.

This clonotype is identified as hyperexpanded from frequency. V and J are TRBV27 and TRBJ2-3; as DNA is missing, the TRBD2 call by TCRdb cannot be tested. The CDR3 covers 16 residues. Germline CDR1 is MNHEY and CDR2 is SMNVEV (reference sequence). The CDR3 region is CASSSRLAGGTDTQYF.

This chain joins TRBV20-1 and TRBJ1-5. CDR1 DFQATT and CDR2 SNEGSKA come from the germline V gene (reference sequence). The CDR3 is 16 residues long. The chain's CDR3 is CSAYRLLENSNQPQHF.

By frequency, this clonotype registers medium-sized. The CDR3 protein is CASSQSQGHYEQYF. The V and J genes are TRBV4-1 and TRBJ2-7; TCRdb designates TRBD1, a call that cannot be tested without DNA. This CDR3 region has 14 residues. Looked up from germline, CDR1 is MGHRA and CDR2 is YSYEKL.

Measured by frequency, this clonotype is medium-sized. CDR3 sequence: CASSQEGTGYQETQYF. This chain joins TRBV11-2 and TRBJ2-5. The CDR3 spans 16 residues. CDR1 SGHAT and CDR2 FQNNGV come from the germline V gene.

The rearrangement uses TRBV5-1 and TRBJ2-3; the TCRdb D gene call, TRBD1, has no DNA to confirm it. CDR3 length: 14 residues. The germline gives CDR1 SGHRS, CDR2 YFSETQ. The CDR3 region is CASSPDGITDTQYF.

This clonotype is identified as medium-sized from frequency. V is TRBV6-4 and J is TRBJ2-7; the TRBD1 assignment by TCRdb is unverifiable without DNA. The CDR3 is 16 residues long. Germline V gene data show CDR1 as MRHNA and CDR2 as SNTAGT. The CDR3 reads CASNKAGQGSSYEQYF.

By frequency, this clonotype registers medium-sized. The chain employs TRBV3-1 and TRBJ1-1. The CDR3 length is 11 residues. Germline values: CDR1 LGHDT, CDR2 YNNKEL (reference sequence). The CDR3 region is CASRAAGEAFF.

By frequency, this clonotype is large. The rearrangement links TRBV4-1 to TRBJ1-1; TCRdb picks TRBD1, but there is no DNA to check that call. The CDR3 totals 17 residues. Germline V gene data show CDR1 as MGHRA and CDR2 as YSYEKL. The CDR3 loop reads CASSPLRGQDLNTEAFF.

Its frequency marks this clonotype as medium-sized. The chain links TRBV11-3 to TRBJ1-2; TCRdb returns TRBD1, unconfirmable since there is no DNA. Germline V lookup: CDR1 SGHNT, CDR2 YENEEA. This CDR3 spans 13 amino acids. The CDR3 protein is CASSLPGGYGYTF.

This clonotype is called medium-sized (0.01 to 0.1%) based on its frequency. The chain carries TRBV30 and TRBJ1-1. This CDR3 has 13 residues. Germline V gene sequence: CDR1 GTSNPN, CDR2 SVGIG (reference sequence). The CDR3 sequence is CAWKMWGNTEAFF.

Frequency places this clonotype as medium-sized. The chain combines TRBV28 with TRBJ1-2; TCRdb proposes TRBD1, but this gene call is untestable without DNA. The CDR3 is 14 amino acids. Per germline, CDR1 MDHEN and CDR2 SYDVKM. CDR3 amino acids: CASSQRGMDYGYTF.

By frequency, this clonotype is large (0.1 to 1%). The rearrangement joins TRBV27 to TRBJ1-5; TCRdb lists TRBD1, though no DNA is available to test this call. Germline assignment: CDR1 MNHEY and CDR2 SMNVEV (reference sequence). CDR3 length equals 12 residues. Here the CDR3 reads CASRTGGQPQHF.

This clonotype registers large by frequency. This chain joins TRBV6-1 and TRBJ2-5; the D gene TCRdb calls, TRBD1, cannot be checked with no DNA. The CDR3 contains 15 residues. Germline values: CDR1 MNHNS, CDR2 SASEGT. The CDR3: CASTSSGQTQETQYF.